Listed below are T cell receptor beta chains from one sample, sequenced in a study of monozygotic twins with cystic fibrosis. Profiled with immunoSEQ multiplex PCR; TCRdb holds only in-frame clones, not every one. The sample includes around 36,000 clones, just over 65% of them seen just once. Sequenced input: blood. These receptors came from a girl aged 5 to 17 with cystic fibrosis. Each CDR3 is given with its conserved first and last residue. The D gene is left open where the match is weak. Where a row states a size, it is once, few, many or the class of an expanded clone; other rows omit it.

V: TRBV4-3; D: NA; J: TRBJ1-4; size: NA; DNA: TGCGCCAGCAGCCAGGACGGTACATTAAGTGAAAAACTGTTTTTT; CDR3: CASSQDGTLSEKLFF
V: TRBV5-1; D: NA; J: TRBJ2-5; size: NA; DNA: TGCGCCAGCAGCCCCACCGGGACATCGGAATCCCAAGAGACCCAGTACTTC; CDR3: CASSPTGTSESQETQYF
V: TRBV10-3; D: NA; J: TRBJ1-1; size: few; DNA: TGTGCCATCAGTGGGAGGGGAGGATTCACTGAAGCTTTCTTT; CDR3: CAISGRGGFTEAFF
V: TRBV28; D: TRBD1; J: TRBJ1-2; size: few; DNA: TGTGCCAGCTTTGACCGACAGGGAGACGGCTACACCTTC; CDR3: CASFDRQGDGYTF
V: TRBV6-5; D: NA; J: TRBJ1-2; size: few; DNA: TGTGCCAGCAGTCAATGGGGGACGGATGGCTACACCTTC; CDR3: CASSQWGTDGYTF
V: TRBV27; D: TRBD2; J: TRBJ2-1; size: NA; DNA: TGTGCCAGCGGGACTAGCGGATACAATGAGCAGTTCTTC; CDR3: CASGTSGYNEQFF
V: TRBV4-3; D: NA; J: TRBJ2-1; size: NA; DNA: TGCGCCAGCAGCCAAGATCGAGCGGAAACCTACAATGAGCAGTTCTTC; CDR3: CASSQDRAETYNEQFF
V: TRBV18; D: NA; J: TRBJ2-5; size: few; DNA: TGTGCCAGCTCACCGCGGGGATGGGAGACCCAGTACTTC; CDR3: CASSPRGWETQYF
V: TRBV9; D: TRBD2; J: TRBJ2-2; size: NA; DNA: TGTGCCAGCAGCGTAGCCCGACTAGCGGATGGAGGAGCGAACACCGGGGAGCTGTTTTTT; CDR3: CASSVARLADGGANTGELFF
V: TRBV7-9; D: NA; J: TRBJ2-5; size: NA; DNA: TGTGCCAGCAGCTTAGAAACCGAGACCCAGTACTTC; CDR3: CASSLETETQYF
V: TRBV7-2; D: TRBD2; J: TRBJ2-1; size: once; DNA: TGTGCCAGCAGCTCCGGGACTAGCGGGAGGGAGTTCTTC; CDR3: CASSSGTSGREFF
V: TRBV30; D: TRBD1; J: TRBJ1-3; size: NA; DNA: TGTGCCTGGAGTGTAAACGACAGGGCCTCTGGAAACACCATATATTTT; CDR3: CAWSVNDRASGNTIYF
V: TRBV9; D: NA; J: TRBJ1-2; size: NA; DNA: TGTGCCAGCAGCCCTACGTTTATGTTTGGCTACACCTTC; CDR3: CASSPTFMFGYTF
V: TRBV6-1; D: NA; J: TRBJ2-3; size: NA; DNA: TGTGCCAGCAGTGAGGGGGACAGCACAGATACGCAGTATTTT; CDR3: CASSEGDSTDTQYF
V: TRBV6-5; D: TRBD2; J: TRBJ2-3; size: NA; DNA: TGTGCCAGCAGTTACTCAAGCGGGAGGGTAGATACGCAGTATTTT; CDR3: CASSYSSGRVDTQYF
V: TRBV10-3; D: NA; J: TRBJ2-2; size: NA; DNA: TGTGCCATTCGGGACCAAGCAACCGGGGAGCTGTTTTTT; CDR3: CAIRDQATGELFF
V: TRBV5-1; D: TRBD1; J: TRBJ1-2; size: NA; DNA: TGCGCCAGCAGCTTGGGACAGGGGAACTATGGCTACACCTTC; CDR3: CASSLGQGNYGYTF
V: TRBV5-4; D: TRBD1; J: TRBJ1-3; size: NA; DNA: TGTGCCAGCAGCTTGGGTGGGGGGACAGGGGACTCTGGAAACACCATATATTTT; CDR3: CASSLGGGTGDSGNTIYF
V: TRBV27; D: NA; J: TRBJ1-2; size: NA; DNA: TGTGCCAGCAGTTCAAGGGCCCTCTATGGCTACACCTTC; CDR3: CASSSRALYGYTF
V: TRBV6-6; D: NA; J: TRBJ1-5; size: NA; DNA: TGTGCCAGCAGTTACTCAGTCGGGAGCAATCAGCCCCAGCATTTT; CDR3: CASSYSVGSNQPQHF
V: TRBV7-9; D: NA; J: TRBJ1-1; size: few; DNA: TGTGCCACCCGGGGTGAGGGGAACACTGAAGCTTTCTTT; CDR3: CATRGEGNTEAFF
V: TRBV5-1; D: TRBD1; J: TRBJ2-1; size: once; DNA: TGCGCCAGCAGCTTCCGACAGGGCTACAATGAGCAGTTCTTC; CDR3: CASSFRQGYNEQFF
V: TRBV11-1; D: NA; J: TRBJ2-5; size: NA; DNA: TGTGCCAGCAGCTTTCAAGAGACCCAGTACTTC; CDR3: CASSFQETQYF
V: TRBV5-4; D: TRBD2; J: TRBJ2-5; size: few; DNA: TGTGCCAGCAGCTTGAGGGGCGGGGGAGAGACCCAGTACTTC; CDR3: CASSLRGGGETQYF
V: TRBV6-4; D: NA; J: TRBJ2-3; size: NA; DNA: TGTGCCAGCAGTGACGGGACTAGCACAGATACGCAGTATTTT; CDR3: CASSDGTSTDTQYF
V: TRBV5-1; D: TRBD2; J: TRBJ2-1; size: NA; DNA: TGCGCCAGCAGCTTAGGTCTAGCGGGGTACAATGAGCAGTTCTTC; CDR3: CASSLGLAGYNEQFF
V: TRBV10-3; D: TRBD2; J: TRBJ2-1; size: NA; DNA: TGTGCCATCAGTGGCCCTAGCGGGAGTGAGCAGTTCTTC; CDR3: CAISGPSGSEQFF
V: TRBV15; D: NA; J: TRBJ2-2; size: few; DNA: TGTGCCACCAGCAGAGAGTTGGTTAGCAGACTGAACACCGGGGAGCTGTTTTTT; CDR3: CATSRELVSRLNTGELFF
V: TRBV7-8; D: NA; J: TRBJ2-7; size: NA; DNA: TGTGCCAGCAGCTTAGGGAGGGTGGGCAACGAGCAGTACTTC; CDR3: CASSLGRVGNEQYF
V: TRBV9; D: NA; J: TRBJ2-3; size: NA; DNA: TGTGCCAGCAGCGTAGAGCGGGACCCAGGGGGTACGCAGTATTTT; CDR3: CASSVERDPGGTQYF
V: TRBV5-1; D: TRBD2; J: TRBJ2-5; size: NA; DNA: TGCGCCAGCACCAGCGGACTAGCGGGAGTTGAGACCCAGTACTTC; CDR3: CASTSGLAGVETQYF
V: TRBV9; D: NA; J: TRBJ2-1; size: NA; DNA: TGTGCCAGCAGCGTAGGCAGGGTGGGCAATGAGCAGTTCTTC; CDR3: CASSVGRVGNEQFF